These T cell receptor beta chains were read from a single sample in a study of metastatic and nonmetastatic thyroid tumors. TCRdb re-processed the PCR reads through MiXCR. Of around 41,000 clones listed, 25% to 35% are singletons. Sequenced sample: blood. These receptors originate from a male donor with papillary thyroid cancer or a benign thyroid nodule (not recorded which). Some clones in this sample may be carry-over from other donors' samples. CDR3s include the opening cysteine and the closing phenylalanine or tryptophan. The D gene is left open where the match is weak. Clone size is not always given. Where it is, it says once, few, many or a class for expanded clones.

j_call	clone_size	v_call	d_call	cdr3_aa	cdr3_nt
TRBJ2-2	few	TRBV2	-	CASTGYLSTGELFF	TGTGCCAGCACGGGGTACCTTAGCACCGGGGAGCTGTTTTTT
TRBJ1-6	many	TRBV10-2	-	CASSYRVSYNSPLHF	TGCGCCAGCAGTTACAGGGTTTCCTATAATTCACCCCTCCACTTT
TRBJ1-2	many	TRBV19	-	CASSLQGYGYTF	TGTGCCAGTAGTTTACAGGGATATGGCTACACCTTC
TRBJ2-3	-	TRBV20-1	TRBD2	CSARGGWWTSSTDTQYF	TGCAGTGCTAGGGGGGGATGGTGGACTAGTAGCACAGATACGCAGTATTTT
TRBJ2-3	many	TRBV3-1	-	CASSQARSGVGTDTQYF	TGTGCCAGCAGCCAAGCTCGGAGCGGAGTTGGCACAGATACGCAGTATTTT
TRBJ1-1	many	TRBV30	TRBD1	CAWSPGVTGGDLTFF	TGTGCCTGGAGTCCCGGGGTCACAGGGGGTGATCTAACTTTCTTT
TRBJ1-4	many	TRBV28	-	CASTIATNEKLFF	TGTGCCAGCACAATTGCAACTAATGAAAAACTGTTTTTT
TRBJ2-7	-	TRBV20-1	TRBD2	CSAVYVVAGDEQYF	TGCAGTGCAGTTTATGTCGTAGCGGGAGACGAGCAGTACTTC
TRBJ2-3	-	TRBV6-1	TRBD1	CASSPTGTGTDTQYF	TGTGCCAGCAGTCCAACCGGGACAGGGACAGATACGCAGTATTTT
TRBJ2-2	-	TRBV9	TRBD1	CASSIEGQGVTGELFF	TGTGCGAGCAGCATAGAGGGACAGGGGGTAACCGGGGAGCTGTTTTTT
TRBJ1-4	many	TRBV15	TRBD1	CATSSRQGGEKLFF	TGTGCCACCAGCAGCAGACAGGGCGGCGAAAAACTGTTTTTT
TRBJ2-1	-	TRBV28	-	CASSLVGFQFF	TGTGCCAGCAGTTTGGTTGGGTTTCAGTTCTTC
TRBJ1-1	many	TRBV7-2	-	CASSPRFAEAFF	TGTGCCAGCAGCCCAAGGTTTGCTGAAGCTTTCTTT
TRBJ2-2	many	TRBV6-4	TRBD2	CASSDSWASGSGELFF	TGTGCCAGCAGTGACAGCTGGGCTAGCGGGAGTGGGGAGCTGTTTTTT
TRBJ2-7	-	TRBV25-1	-	CASSEYKPGVGEQYF	TGTGCCAGCAGTGAATATAAGCCGGGGGTTGGCGAGCAGTACTTC
TRBJ2-7	medium-sized	TRBV30	TRBD2	CAWAGLAGVPSYEQYF	TGTGCCTGGGCGGGACTAGCGGGAGTTCCATCCTACGAGCAGTACTTC
TRBJ2-1	many	TRBV18	TRBD2	CASSLGTSGNNEQFF	TGTGCCAGCTCACTGGGGACTAGCGGCAACAATGAGCAGTTCTTC
TRBJ1-2	many	TRBV29-1	-	CSVERRADYGYTF	TGCAGCGTTGAGAGGAGGGCAGACTATGGCTACACCTTT
TRBJ2-1	many	TRBV19	-	CASSIQAHNEQFF	TGTGCCAGTAGTATTCAGGCCCACAATGAGCAGTTCTTC
TRBJ2-2	-	TRBV11-1	-	CASSLTRGGENTGELFF	TGTGCCAGCAGCTTAACTCGGGGAGGAGAGAACACCGGGGAGCTGTTTTTT
TRBJ2-1	-	TRBV12-3/TRBV12-4	-	CASSSRNEQFF	TGTGCCAGCTCTTCCCGGAATGAGCAGTTCTTC
TRBJ1-2	-	TRBV12-3/TRBV12-4	TRBD1	CSSRPGQAYVYTF	TGTTCCAGCAGGCCGGGACAGGCCTATGTCTACACCTTC